Sequencing of this TCR beta chain was carried out in a study of shared clonotypes between healthy human individuals. The repertoire was sequenced with immunoSEQ multiplex PCR; TCRdb's copy has only in-frame clones and lacks some. The sample holds about 980,000 clones, more than 75% seen once. Germline CDR1 and CDR2: SNHLY and FYNNEI. There are 14 residues in the CDR3. Trimming took off 7 bases at V and 0 bases at J, with 10 bases between the two ends. The sample was memory CD4+ T cells sorted from blood. The subset here: CD45RA-negative fraction. This chain uses TRBV2 with TRBJ1-3, with unresolved D. This clonotype originated in a man aged 18 to 29 in good health. CDR3 nucleotide sequence: TGTGCCAGCAACGAGGGCGCCTCTGGAAACACCATATATTTT. Its translation is CASNEGASGNTIYF. The variable domain in full, with the rest retrieved from reference TRBV2 and TRBJ1-3, is EPEVTQTPSHQVTQMGQEVILRCVPISNHLYFYWYRQILGQKVEFLVSFYNNEISEKSEIFDDQFSVERPDGSNFTLKIRSTKLEDSAMYFCASNEGASGNTIYFGEGSWLTVV.